These 7 T cell receptor beta chains share one sample of origin, sequenced in a study of T cell repertoires in cytomegalovirus infection. MiXCR, run by TCRdb on the reads, gives a single entry per CDR3 protein. The sample has fewer than 900,000 distinct CDR3 sequences; about 29% are singletons. These receptors' antigens are unknown. Here the sequenced sample was cultured CD8+ T cells from PBMCs, taken from culture after CMV antigen stimulation. The receptors were gathered from a human donor in good health (CMV status not recorded). Some clones in this sample may be carry-over from other donors' samples.

This sequence joins TRBV14 and TRBJ2-7, with a possible D match to TRBD2 (6 bases). V was pared by 5 bases and J by 7 bases, with 15 bases between. The CDR3 runs 13 residues. Germline V gene data show CDR1 as SGHDN and CDR2 as FVKESK. In DNA, the CDR3 is TGTGCCAGCAGCGACCATCTAGCGCGAGAGCAGTACTTC. Protein sequence: CASSDHLAREQYF.

The chain joins TRBV7-9 to TRBJ1-6; D is perhaps TRBD1 (6 bases). CDR1 SEHNR and CDR2 FQNEAQ come from the germline V gene (reference sequence). The CDR3 contains 15 residues. V lost 1 base and J 9 bases, leaving 13 bases between the germline ends. In nucleotides, the CDR3 is TGTGCCAGCAGCTTAGTACAGGGATACAGTTCACCCCTCCACTTT. It codes for CASSLVQGYSSPLHF.

The chain recombines TRBV7-9 with TRBJ2-1, with 11 bases lining up with TRBD2. After removal of 5 bases from V and 3 bases from J, the junction contained 6 bases not matched to a gene. This CDR3 has 16 amino acids. CDR1 and CDR2 from the germline V gene are SEHNR and FQNEAQ (reference sequence). The CDR3 DNA reads TGTGCCAGCAGCCCGACTAGCGGGGAGGGCTACAATGAGCAGTTCTTC. Protein product: CASSPTSGEGYNEQFF.

A remark on this clonotype: An end of the junction does not agree with germline; a read error may underlie this. The chain joins TRBV5-3 to TRBJ2-4; D remains unclear. TRBV5-3 belongs to the ORF category, with a function that is uncertain. This CDR3 spans 16 amino acids. CDR3 sequence: CASSLVSVYVENIQYF. The DNA for the CDR3 is TGTGCCAGCAGCTTGGTGTCGGTCTATGTGGAAAACATTCAGTACTTC.

This clonotype came up a few times. This chain links TRBV12-3 or TRBV12-4 with TRBJ1-5; D gene ambiguous. V was shortened by 1 base and J by 1 base, with 11 bases between the two germline ends. The CDR3 is 16 residues long. The CDR3 coding sequence is TGTGCCAGCAGTTTAGGGGGATTCCAAAGCAATCAGCCCCAGCATTTT. Protein sequence: CASSLGGFQSNQPQHF.

This clonotype came up a few times. The chain carries TRBV7-9 and TRBJ1-3; D is unresolved. Germline CDR1 SEHNR, CDR2 FQNEAQ (reference sequence). The CDR3 is 12 residues long. Trimming took 5 bases from V and 5 from J, leaving 7 bases between them. The chain's CDR3 is CASSPERNTIYF. The CDR3 DNA follows: TGTGCCAGCAGCCCAGAACGAAACACCATATATTTT.

This clonotype was counted a few times. The chain employs TRBV18 and TRBJ2-2; D possibly corresponds to TRBD1 (5 bases). Germline V gene lookup returns CDR1 KGHSH and CDR2 LQKENI. This CDR3 is built from 15 residues. The V end was cut by 2 bases, the J end by 3 bases, with 10 bases between. CDR3 amino acids: CASSPGRQYTGELFF. CDR3 bases: TGTGCCAGCTCACCAGGTCGACAGTACACCGGGGAGCTGTTTTTT. Full variable domain (missing parts from reference TRBV18 and TRBJ2-2): NAGVMQNPRHLVRRRGQEARLRCSPMKGHSHVYWYRQLPEEGLKFMVYLQKENIIDESGMPKERFSAEFPKEGPSILRIQQVVRGDSAAYFCASSPGRQYTGELFFGEGSRLTVL.